The rows below give T cell receptor beta chains drawn from one sample of a study of blood T cells in healthy people across ages. From the 5' RACE reads, TCRdb called clonotypes with MiXCR, one entry per CDR3 protein. The data show over a million distinct CDR3 sequences, approximately 42% seen once. Sequencing input: blood. These receptors all stem from a woman under 30 in good health. CDR3s include the opening cysteine and the closing phenylalanine or tryptophan. The order of the fields is J gene, CDR3 length, clone size, D gene, V gene, CDR3 DNA, CDR3 protein. A D gene is named only where the DNA matches it firmly. The size entry is marked missing in some rows and otherwise reads once, few, many or a size class.

j_call: TRBJ1-5; cdr3_length: 15; clone_size: .; d_call: .; v_call: TRBV28; cdr3_nt: TGTGCCAGCAGTTCCTGGGACGTGAAGACTCAGCCCCAGCATTTT; cdr3_aa: CASSSWDVKTQPQHF
j_call: TRBJ2-1; cdr3_length: 13; clone_size: .; d_call: TRBD1; v_call: TRBV5-1; cdr3_nt: TGCGCCAGCCAACGGGACAGGGGTCGGGAGCAGTTCTTC; cdr3_aa: CASQRDRGREQFF
j_call: TRBJ2-1; cdr3_length: 16; clone_size: .; d_call: .; v_call: TRBV7-9; cdr3_nt: TGTGCCTGCAGCTTAGTATCAGGGCTAGCATCTTTTGAGCAGTTCTTC; cdr3_aa: CACSLVSGLASFEQFF
j_call: TRBJ2-3; cdr3_length: 14; clone_size: many; d_call: .; v_call: TRBV2; cdr3_nt: TGTGCCAGCAGTACCACCTTGGACAGCGATACGCAGTATTTT; cdr3_aa: CASSTTLDSDTQYF
j_call: TRBJ1-2; cdr3_length: 14; clone_size: many; d_call: TRBD1; v_call: TRBV2; cdr3_nt: TGTGCCAGCAGTCCGGGACAGGGCGCTTCGGGCTACACCTTC; cdr3_aa: CASSPGQGASGYTF
j_call: TRBJ2-5; cdr3_length: 14; clone_size: .; d_call: .; v_call: TRBV4-1; cdr3_nt: TGCGCCAGCAGCCAAGTATTGTTTCAAGAGACCCAGTACTTC; cdr3_aa: CASSQVLFQETQYF
j_call: TRBJ2-7; cdr3_length: 14; clone_size: many; d_call: .; v_call: TRBV3-1; cdr3_nt: TGTGCCAGCAGCCAATTGTCGGATTCCTACGAGCAGTACTTC; cdr3_aa: CASSQLSDSYEQYF
j_call: TRBJ2-5; cdr3_length: 15; clone_size: .; d_call: TRBD2; v_call: TRBV11-2; cdr3_nt: TGTACCAGCAGCTTAGTAGCGGGGAAAGGCGAGACCCAGTACTTC; cdr3_aa: CTSSLVAGKGETQYF
j_call: TRBJ1-2; cdr3_length: 15; clone_size: few; d_call: TRBD1; v_call: TRBV6-1; cdr3_nt: TGTGCCAGCACCTCTACAGGGGGCGCCGGCTATGGCTACACCTTC; cdr3_aa: CASTSTGGAGYGYTF
j_call: TRBJ2-5; cdr3_length: 14; clone_size: .; d_call: TRBD1; v_call: TRBV10-2; cdr3_nt: TGCGCCAGCAGTGGACAGGGGACAAGAGAGACCCAGTACTTC; cdr3_aa: CASSGQGTRETQYF
j_call: TRBJ1-2; cdr3_length: 11; clone_size: many; d_call: .; v_call: TRBV29-1; cdr3_nt: TGCAGCGTTGGAGATAGCTATGGCTACACCTTC; cdr3_aa: CSVGDSYGYTF
j_call: TRBJ2-7; cdr3_length: 15; clone_size: .; d_call: TRBD2; v_call: TRBV7-2; cdr3_nt: TGTGCCAGCAGCTCCCCCGGGACTAGCGTCTACGAGCAGTACTTC; cdr3_aa: CASSSPGTSVYEQYF
j_call: TRBJ1-1; cdr3_length: 14; clone_size: few; d_call: .; v_call: TRBV5-1; cdr3_nt: TGCGCCAGCAGCTTCGGGACTTCGAACACTGAAGCTTTCTTT; cdr3_aa: CASSFGTSNTEAFF
j_call: TRBJ2-3; cdr3_length: 16; clone_size: .; d_call: TRBD2; v_call: TRBV7-8; cdr3_nt: TGTGCCAGCAGCTTCCTAGCGGGGGGGATAGTAGATACGCAGTATTTT; cdr3_aa: CASSFLAGGIVDTQYF
j_call: TRBJ2-1; cdr3_length: 15; clone_size: .; d_call: .; v_call: TRBV5-1; cdr3_nt: TGCGCCAGCAGTCCTGAAGGGCTCCCTACGATTGAGCAGTTCTTC; cdr3_aa: CASSPEGLPTIEQFF
j_call: TRBJ2-2; cdr3_length: 14; clone_size: .; d_call: .; v_call: TRBV7-2; cdr3_nt: TGTGCCAGCAGCTTAGCTATGACGGAAGGGGAGCTGTTTTTT; cdr3_aa: CASSLAMTEGELFF
j_call: TRBJ2-7; cdr3_length: 15; clone_size: .; d_call: TRBD2; v_call: TRBV20-1; cdr3_nt: TGCAGTGCTAGAATAGGGCTAGCGGCTGACTACGAGCAGTACTTC; cdr3_aa: CSARIGLAADYEQYF
j_call: TRBJ1-4; cdr3_length: 14; clone_size: .; d_call: .; v_call: TRBV20-1; cdr3_nt: TGCAGTGCGAAAACCCAGTTTCACCGTGAAAAACTGTTTTTT; cdr3_aa: CSAKTQFHREKLFF
j_call: TRBJ1-5; cdr3_length: 18; clone_size: .; d_call: .; v_call: TRBV6-1; cdr3_nt: TGTGCCAGCAGCCGACGGGACGTCAGACAGAAGGGCAATCAGCCCCAGCATTTT; cdr3_aa: CASSRRDVRQKGNQPQHF
j_call: TRBJ1-1; cdr3_length: 11; clone_size: few; d_call: .; v_call: TRBV5-1; cdr3_nt: TGCGCCAGCGTTCGGGGGGCTGAAGCTTTCTTT; cdr3_aa: CASVRGAEAFF
j_call: TRBJ2-3; cdr3_length: 15; clone_size: .; d_call: .; v_call: TRBV4-3; cdr3_nt: TGCGCCAGCAGCCAGGTGCGGTTTAGCACAGATACGCAGTATTTT; cdr3_aa: CASSQVRFSTDTQYF
j_call: TRBJ2-7; cdr3_length: 15; clone_size: few; d_call: TRBD2; v_call: TRBV6-5; cdr3_nt: TGTGCCAGCAGTTATACTAGCGGGAAAGGCTACGAGCAGTACTTC; cdr3_aa: CASSYTSGKGYEQYF
j_call: TRBJ2-5; cdr3_length: 15; clone_size: .; d_call: .; v_call: TRBV5-5; cdr3_nt: TGTGCCAGCAGCTTGGGGGGGATTCGCACTGGTGAGCAGTACTTC; cdr3_aa: CASSLGGIRTGEQYF
j_call: TRBJ1-5; cdr3_length: 14; clone_size: .; d_call: TRBD1; v_call: TRBV20-1; cdr3_nt: TGCAGTGCTAGGTCAACAGGGGCCCCTCAGCCCCAGCATTTT; cdr3_aa: CSARSTGAPQPQHF
j_call: TRBJ2-1; cdr3_length: 17; clone_size: .; d_call: TRBD2; v_call: TRBV4-2; cdr3_nt: TGTGCCGGCAGCCAACTGGAGCGGGGGGGTACCTACAATGAGCAGTTCTTC; cdr3_aa: CAGSQLERGGTYNEQFF
j_call: TRBJ1-1; cdr3_length: 17; clone_size: .; d_call: TRBD1; v_call: TRBV15; cdr3_nt: TGTGCCACCAGCGGACTCCAGACAGGGCTAGGAAACACTGAAGCTTTCTTT; cdr3_aa: CATSGLQTGLGNTEAFF
j_call: TRBJ1-2; cdr3_length: 15; clone_size: .; d_call: .; v_call: TRBV6-2/TRBV6-3; cdr3_nt: TGTGCCAGCAGTTACACACGGACCCTTAACTATGGCTACACCTTC; cdr3_aa: CASSYTRTLNYGYTF
j_call: TRBJ1-1; cdr3_length: 13; clone_size: .; d_call: .; v_call: TRBV20-1; cdr3_nt: TGCAGTGCTAGGTTATACCGGAACACTGAAGCTTTCTTT; cdr3_aa: CSARLYRNTEAFF
j_call: TRBJ2-6; cdr3_length: 18; clone_size: .; d_call: .; v_call: TRBV6-5; cdr3_nt: TGTGCCAGCAGTTACTTTGGCAGGGGAAACTCTGGGGCCAACGTCCTGACTTTC; cdr3_aa: CASSYFGRGNSGANVLTF
j_call: TRBJ2-7; cdr3_length: 17; clone_size: .; d_call: .; v_call: TRBV7-9; cdr3_nt: TGTGCCAGCAGCTTAGCGCTAAGGCAGAAGTCCTACAATGAGCAGTACTTC; cdr3_aa: CASSLALRQKSYNEQYF
j_call: TRBJ2-3; cdr3_length: 15; clone_size: few; d_call: TRBD2; v_call: TRBV20-1; cdr3_nt: TGCAGTGCTAGAGTCCCAGCGGGGGGAACAGATACGCAGTATTTT; cdr3_aa: CSARVPAGGTDTQYF
j_call: TRBJ2-1; cdr3_length: 16; clone_size: .; d_call: TRBD2; v_call: TRBV7-9; cdr3_nt: TGTGCCAGCAGCTTAGAGGGACTAGTGTTCCACAATGAGCAGTTCTTC; cdr3_aa: CASSLEGLVFHNEQFF
j_call: TRBJ1-1; cdr3_length: 16; clone_size: few; d_call: TRBD1; v_call: TRBV20-1; cdr3_nt: TGCAGTGCTAGAGCTATTGACAGGGTGCGTGGCACTGAAGCTTTCTTT; cdr3_aa: CSARAIDRVRGTEAFF
j_call: TRBJ2-1; cdr3_length: 15; clone_size: .; d_call: .; v_call: TRBV6-6; cdr3_nt: TGTGCCAGCAGTTACGTGGAAATAGCGCTCCATGAGCAGTTCTTC; cdr3_aa: CASSYVEIALHEQFF
j_call: TRBJ1-2; cdr3_length: 12; clone_size: few; d_call: .; v_call: TRBV7-2; cdr3_nt: TGTGCCAGCAGCTTAGTAGGCGAGGGCTACACCTTC; cdr3_aa: CASSLVGEGYTF
j_call: TRBJ2-1; cdr3_length: 19; clone_size: .; d_call: TRBD2; v_call: TRBV12-3/TRBV12-4; cdr3_nt: TGTGCCAGCAGCTCCTTGGGACTAGCGGGGGGAGGCTCCTACAATGAGCAGTTCTTC; cdr3_aa: CASSSLGLAGGGSYNEQFF
j_call: TRBJ1-1; cdr3_length: 18; clone_size: .; d_call: .; v_call: TRBV28; cdr3_nt: TGTGCCAGCAGTTTATTGTATAAGAACGCACCGCTGAACACTGAAGCTTTCTTT; cdr3_aa: CASSLLYKNAPLNTEAFF
j_call: TRBJ2-1; cdr3_length: 14; clone_size: .; d_call: TRBD2; v_call: TRBV9; cdr3_nt: TGTGCCAGCAGCGGGACTAGCGGGAGTAATGAGCAGTTCTTC; cdr3_aa: CASSGTSGSNEQFF
j_call: TRBJ1-2; cdr3_length: 15; clone_size: .; d_call: .; v_call: TRBV6-2/TRBV6-3; cdr3_nt: TGTGCCAGCAGTTCGGGTGGGACAACTAACTATGGCTACACCTTC; cdr3_aa: CASSSGGTTNYGYTF
j_call: TRBJ1-1; cdr3_length: 12; clone_size: .; d_call: .; v_call: TRBV9; cdr3_nt: TGTGCCAGCAGCCGTCTCTCCACTGAAGCTTTCTTT; cdr3_aa: CASSRLSTEAFF
j_call: TRBJ2-7; cdr3_length: 14; clone_size: few; d_call: TRBD1; v_call: TRBV3-1; cdr3_nt: TGTGCCAGCAGTACCGGGACAGGGTTGTACGAGCAGTACTTC; cdr3_aa: CASSTGTGLYEQYF
j_call: TRBJ2-1; cdr3_length: 17; clone_size: .; d_call: TRBD2; v_call: TRBV4-3; cdr3_nt: TGCGCCAGCAGCCAAGAAAAAGGACTAGCGGGAGGCGATGAGCAGTTCTTC; cdr3_aa: CASSQEKGLAGGDEQFF
j_call: TRBJ1-2; cdr3_length: 16; clone_size: .; d_call: .; v_call: TRBV6-6; cdr3_nt: TGTGCCAGCAGAGACTATGGGGGGCGCGATTCAAATGGCTACACCTTC; cdr3_aa: CASRDYGGRDSNGYTF
j_call: TRBJ2-1; cdr3_length: 12; clone_size: .; d_call: .; v_call: TRBV3-1; cdr3_nt: TGTGCCAGCAGCCTCAGGATGTGGGAGCAGTTCTTC; cdr3_aa: CASSLRMWEQFF
j_call: TRBJ2-2; cdr3_length: 13; clone_size: .; d_call: .; v_call: TRBV15; cdr3_nt: TGTGCCACCAGCGTACAGGGTCCCGGGGAGCTGTTTTTT; cdr3_aa: CATSVQGPGELFF
j_call: TRBJ2-1; cdr3_length: 16; clone_size: few; d_call: TRBD2; v_call: TRBV25-1; cdr3_nt: TGTGCCAGCAGTGAATTATCTAGCGGGAGTGGGAGTGAGCAGTTCTTC; cdr3_aa: CASSELSSGSGSEQFF
j_call: TRBJ2-5; cdr3_length: 15; clone_size: .; d_call: TRBD2; v_call: TRBV6-5; cdr3_nt: TGTGCCAGCAGTTACAGGCGGGGGGGAGGAGAGACCCAGTACTTC; cdr3_aa: CASSYRRGGGETQYF
j_call: TRBJ2-4; cdr3_length: 14; clone_size: many; d_call: .; v_call: TRBV4-3; cdr3_nt: TGCGCCAGCAGCCAAGTAAACCTGGGAAACATTCAGTACTTC; cdr3_aa: CASSQVNLGNIQYF
j_call: TRBJ2-3; cdr3_length: 15; clone_size: few; d_call: .; v_call: TRBV14; cdr3_nt: TGTGCCAGCAGCCACGACCTTGAGAGCACAGATACGCAGTATTTT; cdr3_aa: CASSHDLESTDTQYF
j_call: TRBJ2-7; cdr3_length: 14; clone_size: .; d_call: TRBD2; v_call: TRBV29-1; cdr3_nt: TGCAGCGTGACGACTAGCGGGAGCTCCTACGAGCAGTACTTC; cdr3_aa: CSVTTSGSSYEQYF
j_call: TRBJ2-7; cdr3_length: 16; clone_size: .; d_call: .; v_call: TRBV9; cdr3_nt: TGTGCCAGCAGCGGGGGGCACAAAAGCTCCTACAATGAGCAGTACTTC; cdr3_aa: CASSGGHKSSYNEQYF
j_call: TRBJ1-6; cdr3_length: 17; clone_size: once; d_call: .; v_call: TRBV4-3; cdr3_nt: TGCGCCAGCAGCCAAGATCTCGCCGGACCCTATAATTCACCCCTCCACTTT; cdr3_aa: CASSQDLAGPYNSPLHF
j_call: TRBJ1-6; cdr3_length: 13; clone_size: .; d_call: .; v_call: TRBV7-2; cdr3_nt: TGTGCCAGCAGAGGACAGAATAATTCACCCCTCCACTTT; cdr3_aa: CASRGQNNSPLHF
j_call: TRBJ1-1; cdr3_length: 18; clone_size: .; d_call: .; v_call: TRBV6-5; cdr3_nt: TGTGCCAGCAGGTTTACTAGGACTGGAGGGGGGATGAACACTGAAGCTTTCTTT; cdr3_aa: CASRFTRTGGGMNTEAFF
j_call: TRBJ2-1; cdr3_length: 12; clone_size: .; d_call: .; v_call: TRBV12-3/TRBV12-4; cdr3_nt: TGTGCCAGCAGTTTGAACTGGGATGAGCAGTTCTTC; cdr3_aa: CASSLNWDEQFF
j_call: TRBJ2-2; cdr3_length: 17; clone_size: .; d_call: TRBD2; v_call: TRBV11-3; cdr3_nt: TGTGCCAGCAGCTTTCCCAGGGAGGGATCGAACACCGGGGAGCTGTTTTTT; cdr3_aa: CASSFPREGSNTGELFF